The rows below give T cell receptor beta chains drawn from one sample of a study of blood T cell repertoires in COVID-19. The table came from immunoSEQ multiplex PCR; TCRdb's copy has only in-frame clones and leaves some out. The data show about 42,000 clones, 76% seen once. Sample: peripheral blood. The receptors were sampled from a man aged 70-80 years with active or convalescent COVID-19. CDR3s include the opening cysteine and the closing phenylalanine or tryptophan. The D gene is left open where the match is weak. Clone size is given for some rows only: seen once, a few or many times, or a class if the clone is expanded.

V	size	D	J	DNA	CDR3
TRBV29-1	-	-	TRBJ2-6	TGCAGCGTTGTGATAGCGGATGGGGCCAACGTCCTGACTTTC	CSVVIADGANVLTF
TRBV10-3	-	-	TRBJ2-7	TGTGCCATCAGTGTCCGCGGGGGCTACTACGAGCAGTACTTC	CAISVRGGYYEQYF
TRBV7-8	-	-	TRBJ1-3	TGTGCCAGCAAGCGGGGACCCTTCTCTGGAAACACCATATATTTT	CASKRGPFSGNTIYF
TRBV18	-	-	TRBJ1-1	TGTGCCAGCTCACCGATCCGGGTTACGAACACTGAAGCTTTCTTT	CASSPIRVTNTEAFF
TRBV27	once	-	TRBJ1-6	TGTGCCAGCAGTTTTCGGGGGGATTCACCCCTCCACTTT	CASSFRGDSPLHF
TRBV2	-	TRBD2	TRBJ2-7	TGTGCCAGCAGTGACCAGCGGGGGGTTCAAGTTTACGAGCAGTACTTC	CASSDQRGVQVYEQYF
TRBV7-9	-	-	TRBJ2-3	TGTGCCAGCAGCTTTAGTATCGGAGATACGCAGTATTTT	CASSFSIGDTQYF
TRBV28	-	-	TRBJ1-2	TGTGCCAGCCCAACAGGGAACTATGGCTACACCTTC	CASPTGNYGYTF
TRBV28	-	TRBD1	TRBJ1-1	TGTGCCAGCAGTTCGGGACAGGAAGACACTGAAGCTTTCTTT	CASSSGQEDTEAFF
TRBV5-1	-	-	TRBJ2-5	TGCGCCAGCAGCCCCCGGGGTGAGACCCAGTACTTC	CASSPRGETQYF
TRBV3-1/TRBV3-2	-	-	TRBJ2-6	TGTGCCACGGAGAAAACACAGGGTACATCTGGGGCCAACGTCCTGACTTTC	CATEKTQGTSGANVLTF
TRBV9	-	TRBD2	TRBJ2-3	TGTGCCAGCAGCGTAGGGATAGCGGGGACTAGCACAGATACGCAGTATTTT	CASSVGIAGTSTDTQYF
TRBV28	-	TRBD2	TRBJ2-1	TGTGCCAGCAGTTCGACTAGCGGGCTTTACAATGAGCAGTTCTTC	CASSSTSGLYNEQFF
TRBV6-6	-	-	TRBJ1-2	TGTGCCAGCAGTTCCGAGTGGGGCCTAGGGGACTATGGCTACACCTTC	CASSSEWGLGDYGYTF
TRBV29-1	-	-	TRBJ1-1	TGCAGCGTTGAAAGAGTCGGGGTGAACACTGAAGCTTTCTTT	CSVERVGVNTEAFF
TRBV2	-	TRBD2	TRBJ2-1	TGTGCCTGCTCCGGGGGGGACAATGAGCAGTTCTTC	CACSGGDNEQFF
TRBV6-5	-	-	TRBJ1-1	TGTGCCAGCAGTTACCTAGGGGACACTGAAGCTTTCTTT	CASSYLGDTEAFF
TRBV10-3	-	-	TRBJ2-2	TGTGCCATCAGAGCTACAGGGAACACCGGGGAGCTGTTTTTT	CAIRATGNTGELFF
TRBV3-1/TRBV3-2	-	-	TRBJ1-1	TGTGCCAGCAGCCAAGATAGCTGGGACACTGAAGCTTTCTTT	CASSQDSWDTEAFF
TRBV19	-	-	TRBJ1-3	TGTGCCAGTAGTATCGGGAGCTCTGGAAACACCATATATTTT	CASSIGSSGNTIYF
TRBV28	-	-	TRBJ1-3	TGTGCCAGCAGTTTACCAACTTCTGGAAACACCATATATTTT	CASSLPTSGNTIYF
TRBV30	-	TRBD1	TRBJ2-7	TGTGCCTACTCGGGACAGGGCACCTACGAGCAGTACTTC	CAYSGQGTYEQYF
TRBV7-9	-	TRBD1	TRBJ2-2	TGTGCCAGCAGCTCCACCCTCTTTAGACAGGGAAGGAACACCGGGGAGCTGTTTTTT	CASSSTLFRQGRNTGELFF
TRBV18	-	-	TRBJ2-3	TGTGCCAGCTCACCATTGGCCAGCGAGGCAGATACGCAGTATTTT	CASSPLASEADTQYF
TRBV2	-	TRBD1	TRBJ1-6	TGTGCCAACTCCGGGACAGGGAACTATAATTCACCCCTCCACTTT	CANSGTGNYNSPLHF
TRBV5-8	-	TRBD2	TRBJ2-3	TGTGCCAGCAGGCAGACTAGCGGGGGGGCAGATACGCAGTATTTT	CASRQTSGGADTQYF
TRBV14	few	-	TRBJ1-2	TGTGCCAGCAGCCCTCAGGAATCCTATGGCTACACCTTC	CASSPQESYGYTF
TRBV5-1	once	TRBD1	TRBJ2-3	TGCGCCAGCAGAGGTCAGGGGGTGGGCACAGATACGCAGTATTTT	CASRGQGVGTDTQYF
TRBV5-4	-	-	TRBJ1-1	TGTGCCAGCAGCTTCGGGGGGGACACTGAAGCTTTCTTT	CASSFGGDTEAFF
TRBV4-2	-	-	TRBJ2-7	TGTGCCAGCAGCCAACCCGGGTCCTTAAGCTCCTACGAGCAGTACTTC	CASSQPGSLSSYEQYF
TRBV6-6	-	-	TRBJ1-2	TGTGCCAGCAATAAGGACAGTTCTAACTATGGCTACACCTTC	CASNKDSSNYGYTF
TRBV28	-	-	TRBJ1-1	TGTGCCAGCAGCGAGACAGCCGGCGACACTGAAGCTTTCTTT	CASSETAGDTEAFF
TRBV5-5	-	-	TRBJ1-4	TGTGCCAGCAGTCGGCGGACAGTGGGTGCAACTAATGAAAAACTGTTTTTT	CASSRRTVGATNEKLFF
TRBV3-1/TRBV3-2	-	TRBD2	TRBJ2-5	TGTGCCAGCAGCCAATCGGGACTAGCGGGGGGTCTGGAGACCCAGTACTTC	CASSQSGLAGGLETQYF
TRBV7-9	-	-	TRBJ2-5	TGTGCCAGCAGCTTAGTGGGGGCCACGTTAGAGACCCAGTACTTC	CASSLVGATLETQYF
TRBV19	-	TRBD1	TRBJ1-2	TGTGCCAGTAGTAGGGGACAGGGGGCTTCTCCCGGCTACACCTTC	CASSRGQGASPGYTF
TRBV6-5	-	-	TRBJ1-2	TGTGCCAGCTCCGAAGCGGGGGGCGGCTATGGCTACACCTTC	CASSEAGGGYGYTF
TRBV28	medium-sized	TRBD1	TRBJ1-5	TGTGCCAGCAAGGACAGGGATCAGCCCCAGCATTTT	CASKDRDQPQHF
TRBV7-6	-	-	TRBJ2-3	TGTGCCAGCAGCCTGGGCGGGGTATCCACAGATACGCAGTATTTT	CASSLGGVSTDTQYF
TRBV5-4	once	TRBD1	TRBJ2-3	TGTGCCAGCAGCTTGGAGGGCAGGGGGATCCCAGATACGCAGTATTTT	CASSLEGRGIPDTQYF
TRBV7-9	once	-	TRBJ1-1	TGTGCCAGCAGCTCCGCCGGGTCTGAAGCTTTCTTT	CASSSAGSEAFF
TRBV11-2	-	-	TRBJ1-4	TGTGCCAGCAGCTTAGGATCCCAGGGGAGAAATGAAAAACTGTTTTTT	CASSLGSQGRNEKLFF
TRBV29-1	medium-sized	-	TRBJ1-4	TGCAGCGTTGAAGACGGGGATCTTAATGAAAAACTGTTTTTT	CSVEDGDLNEKLFF
TRBV2	-	-	TRBJ1-1	TGTGCCAGCAGATTCGACATCGGCGTCGCTGAAGCTTTCTTT	CASRFDIGVAEAFF
TRBV5-4	-	TRBD1	TRBJ1-3	TGTGCCAGCAGCCCACAGGGGCTCTCTGGAAACACCATATATTTT	CASSPQGLSGNTIYF
TRBV10-2	-	-	TRBJ1-4	TGCGCCAGCAGTGAGTTTCAGATCAATGAAAAACTGTTTTTT	CASSEFQINEKLFF